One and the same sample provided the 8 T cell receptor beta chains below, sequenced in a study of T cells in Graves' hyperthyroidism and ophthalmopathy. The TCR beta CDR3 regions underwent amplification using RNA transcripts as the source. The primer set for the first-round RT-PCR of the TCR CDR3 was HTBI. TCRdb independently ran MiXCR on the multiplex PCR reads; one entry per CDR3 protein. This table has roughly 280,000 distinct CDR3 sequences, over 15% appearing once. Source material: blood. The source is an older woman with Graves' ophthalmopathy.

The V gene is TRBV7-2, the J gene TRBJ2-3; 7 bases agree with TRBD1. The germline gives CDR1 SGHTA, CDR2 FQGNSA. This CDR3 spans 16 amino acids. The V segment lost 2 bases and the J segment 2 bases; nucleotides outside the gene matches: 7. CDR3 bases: TGTGCCAGCAGCTTAACACAAAGGGGGCTCACAGATACGCAGTATTTT. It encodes CASSLTQRGLTDTQYF. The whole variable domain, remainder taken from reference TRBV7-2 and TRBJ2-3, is GAGVSQSPSNKVTEKGKDVELRCDPISGHTALYWYRQSLGQGLEFLIYFQGNSAPDKSGLPSDRFSAERTGGSVSTLTIQRTQQEDSAVYLCASSLTQRGLTDTQYFGPGTRLTVL.

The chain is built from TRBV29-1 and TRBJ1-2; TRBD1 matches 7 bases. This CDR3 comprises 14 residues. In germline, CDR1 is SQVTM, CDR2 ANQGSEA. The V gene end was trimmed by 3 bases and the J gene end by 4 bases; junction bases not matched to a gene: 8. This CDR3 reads CSVDPDRELYGYTF. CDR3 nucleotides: TGCAGCGTTGATCCCGACAGGGAACTCTATGGCTACACCTTC.

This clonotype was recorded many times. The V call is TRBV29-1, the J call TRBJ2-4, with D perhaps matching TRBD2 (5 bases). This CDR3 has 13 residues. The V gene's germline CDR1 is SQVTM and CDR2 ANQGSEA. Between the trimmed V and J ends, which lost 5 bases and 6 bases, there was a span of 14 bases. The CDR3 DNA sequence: TGCAGCGTTACGGGATGGGTTGGAAACATTCAGTACTTC. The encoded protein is CSVTGWVGNIQYF.

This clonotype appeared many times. The CDR3 loop reads CASTSTEAFF. In DNA form, the CDR3 reads TGTGCCAGCACCTCCACTGAAGCTTTCTTT. This chain joins TRBV27 and TRBJ1-1; D uncertain. Germline V gene lookup returns CDR1 MNHEY and CDR2 SMNVEV (reference sequence). This CDR3 is 10 amino acids long. V shed 7 bases and J shed 4 bases, with 4 bases lying between them.

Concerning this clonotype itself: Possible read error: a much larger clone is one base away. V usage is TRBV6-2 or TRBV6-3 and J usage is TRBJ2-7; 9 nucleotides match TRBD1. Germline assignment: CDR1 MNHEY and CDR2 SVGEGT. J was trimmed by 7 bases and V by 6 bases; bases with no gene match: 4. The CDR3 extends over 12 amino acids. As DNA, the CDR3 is TGTGCCAGCAGATCGACAGGGGGTGAGCAGTACTTC. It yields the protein CASRSTGGEQYF.

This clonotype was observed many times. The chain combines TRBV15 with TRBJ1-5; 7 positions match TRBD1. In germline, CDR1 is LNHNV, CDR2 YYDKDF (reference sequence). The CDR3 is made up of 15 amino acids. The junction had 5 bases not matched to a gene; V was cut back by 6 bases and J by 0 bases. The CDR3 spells CATSHDRDSNQPQHF. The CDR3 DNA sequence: TGTGCCACCAGTCACGACAGGGATAGCAATCAGCCCCAGCATTTT.

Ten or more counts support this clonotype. The CDR3 region is CASSYPAAQGAEAFF. For the CDR3, the DNA is TGTGCCAGCAGTTACCCCGCTGCGCAGGGCGCTGAAGCTTTCTTT. The gene calls are TRBV6-6 and TRBJ1-1; weak D call: TRBD1 (5 bases). The CDR3 spans 15 residues. Germline V gene sequence: CDR1 MNHNY, CDR2 SVGAGI (reference sequence). V was shortened by 2 bases and J by 6 bases, with 16 bases between the two germline ends.

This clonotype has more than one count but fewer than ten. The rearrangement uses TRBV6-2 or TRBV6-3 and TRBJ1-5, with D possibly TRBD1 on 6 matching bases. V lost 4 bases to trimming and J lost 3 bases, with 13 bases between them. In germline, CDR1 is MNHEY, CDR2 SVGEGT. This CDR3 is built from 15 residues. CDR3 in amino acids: CASSLGNRDNQPQHF. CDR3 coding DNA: TGTGCCAGCAGTTTGGGGAACAGGGACAATCAGCCCCAGCATTTT.